The 24 T cell receptor beta chains listed next were all sequenced from one sample in a study of OX40 agonist ivuxolimab in advanced cancers. Here immunoSEQ multiplex PCR was the method, and the copy in TCRdb shows in-frame clones only, minus some. Here the sample spans some 57,000 clones, more than 65% being singletons. The source material was CD4+ or CD8+ T cells sorted from blood, sampled in a trial of the OX40 agonist ivuxolimab. The source is an adult with an advanced solid tumor such as melanoma, head and neck, liver or kidney cancer.

The V call is TRBV10-3, the J call TRBJ1-5, with TRBD1 matching 7 bases. CDR1 and CDR2 from the germline V gene are ENHRY and SYGVKD. This CDR3 spans 15 amino acids. Trimming at V came to 6 bases and at J to 0 bases, leaving 5 bases not matched to a gene. The CDR3 DNA sequence: TGTGCCATCAGGGAGGGACAGAATAGCAATCAGCCCCAGCATTTT. Amino acids: CAIREGQNSNQPQHF.

The V and J genes are TRBV18 and TRBJ2-5; D unclear. Germline CDR1 reads KGHSH; CDR2 reads LQKENI. The V end lost 2 bases, the J end lost 1 base, and 11 bases lay between the germline ends. The CDR3 runs to 15 residues. Written as DNA, the CDR3 is TGTGCCAGCTCACCAACACCCAAACCCCAAGAGACCCAGTACTTC. Protein sequence: CASSPTPKPQETQYF.

V and J are TRBV6-5 and TRBJ2-2; possibly TRBD2 for D (5 bases). The germline V and J ends were trimmed by 6 bases and 0 bases, with 8 bases remaining between them. CDR1 MNHEY and CDR2 SVGAGI come from the germline V gene. The CDR3 runs 14 residues. CDR3 loop: CASSLAANTGELFF. The DNA of the CDR3 is TGTGCCAGCAGCCTAGCCGCGAACACCGGGGAGCTGTTTTTT.

This chain links TRBV5-6 with TRBJ2-3, with D perhaps TRBD2 (6 bases). This CDR3 is 16 amino acids long. Germline-derived CDR1 and CDR2 are SGHDT and YYEEEE. Trimming cost V 5 bases and J 2 bases, with 18 bases left between them. CDR3 protein: CASRIRLVLLTDTQYF. CDR3 nucleotide sequence: TGTGCCAGCAGGATTCGACTAGTTTTGCTCACAGATACGCAGTATTTT.

DNA of the CDR3: TGTGCCAGCTCACCACCGACCGGCAAGGGGGCCAACGTCCTGACTTTC. It specifies CASSPPTGKGANVLTF. The chain combines TRBV18 with TRBJ2-6; D is uncertain. Germline V gene lookup returns CDR1 KGHSH and CDR2 LQKENI. The CDR3 spans 16 residues. V dropped 0 bases and J dropped 4 bases, with 10 bases sitting between them.

The gene calls are TRBV18 and TRBJ1-2; D is perhaps TRBD1 (6 bases). V lost 4 bases and J 1 base, leaving 13 bases between the germline ends. The germline CDR1 and CDR2 sequences are KGHSH and LQKENI. There are 15 residues in the CDR3. The CDR3 nucleotides are TGTGCCAGCTCACTAGTTCTGGACAGTAACTATGGCTACACCTTC. Translation gives CASSLVLDSNYGYTF.

The V gene is TRBV6-5, the J gene TRBJ1-2, with a tentative D call TRBD1 (6 bases). Trimming left V 6 bases short and J 11 bases short, with 22 bases between. Germline lookup yields CDR1 MNHEY and CDR2 SVGAGI. The CDR3 runs 14 residues. CDR3 loop: CASSERGTVGLYTF. CDR3 in DNA: TGTGCCAGCAGCGAAAGGGGGACGGTCGGTCTTTACACCTTC.

V and J are TRBV29-1 and TRBJ1-2, with D tentatively TRBD1 (5 bases). The CDR3 runs to 13 residues. Trimming left V 1 base short and J 3 bases short, with 9 bases between. Germline loops: CDR1 SQVTM, CDR2 ANQGSEA. The CDR3 reads CSVEGRDHYGYTF. Written as DNA, the CDR3 is TGCAGCGTTGAAGGCAGGGATCACTATGGCTACACCTTC.

The chain couples TRBV19 to TRBJ2-3; D unclear. Germline CDR1 LNHDA, CDR2 SQIVND (reference sequence). V was trimmed by 2 bases and J by 0 bases, leaving 6 bases between them. The CDR3 spans 14 residues. CDR3 sequence reads: CASSIRKSTDTQYF. CDR3 sequence (DNA): TGTGCCAGTAGTATAAGGAAAAGCACAGATACGCAGTATTTT.

This clone was picked up a small number of times. This sequence joins TRBV5-1 and TRBJ2-2; D is undetermined. This CDR3 comprises 13 residues. Germline-derived CDR1 and CDR2 are SGHRS and YFSETQ. V lost 0 bases to trimming and J lost 5 bases, with 5 bases between them. The CDR3 DNA reads TGCGCCAGCAGCTTGGGAAATACCGGGGAGCTGTTTTTT. As protein: CASSLGNTGELFF. Using reference TRBV5-1 and TRBJ2-2 for the parts outside the CDR3, the full variable domain is KAGVTQTPRYLIKTRGQQVTLSCSPISGHRSVSWYQQTPGQGLQFLFEYFSETQRNKGNFPGRFSGRQFSNSRSEMNVSTLELGDSALYLCASSLGNTGELFFGEGSRLTVL.

V gene TRBV6-1 combines with J gene TRBJ2-7; no clear D gene. This CDR3 spans 16 amino acids. V was clipped by 3 bases and J by 3 bases, with 18 bases between them. Germline V gene data show CDR1 as MNHNS and CDR2 as SASEGT. CDR3 in DNA: TGTGCCAGCAGTGATTTGGATCCGCGATATAACTACGAGCAGTACTTC. Residues: CASSDLDPRYNYEQYF.

The rearrangement uses TRBV6-6 and TRBJ2-1; tentative D call: TRBD1 (6 bases). CDR1 and CDR2 from the germline V gene are MNHNY and SVGAGI (reference sequence). Trimming stripped 0 bases from V and 7 bases from J, with 13 bases between. There are 15 residues in the CDR3. CDR3 sequence: CASSYSQGRGNEQFF. The CDR3 DNA reads TGTGCCAGCAGTTACTCCCAGGGGAGAGGGAATGAGCAGTTCTTC.

The chain combines TRBV19 with TRBJ1-4; D is possibly TRBD1 (6 bases). The germline V gene encodes CDR1 LNHDA and CDR2 SQIVND (reference sequence). The CDR3 is 15 residues long. The germline V and J ends were trimmed by 5 bases and 8 bases, with 18 bases remaining between them. The CDR3 loop reads CASSSGSGVDEKLFF. In nucleotides, the CDR3 is TGTGCCAGTAGTTCCGGCTCAGGGGTAGACGAAAAACTGTTTTTT.

As concerns this clone: Other DNA sequences in this sample translate to the same CDR3. The chain combines TRBV27 with TRBJ2-2; D gene uncertain. The ends were cut back, 3 bases at V and 4 bases at J, with 3 bases in the middle. Per germline, CDR1 MNHEY and CDR2 SMNVEV (reference sequence). CDR3 length: 12 residues. This CDR3 reads CASSFTTGELFF. The CDR3, as DNA: TGTGCCAGCAGTTTCACCACCGGGGAGCTGTTTTTT.

The chain employs TRBV5-1 and TRBJ2-1, with D perhaps matching TRBD2 (5 bases). The V and J ends lost 3 bases and 16 bases respectively, with 20 bases between them. In germline, CDR1 is SGHRS, CDR2 YFSETQ. This CDR3 has 13 amino acids. Here the CDR3 reads CASSSDLEGRYFF. DNA of the CDR3: TGCGCCAGCAGCTCCGACCTCGAGGGAAGGTACTTCTTC. Looking up the rest from reference TRBV5-1 and TRBJ2-1 gives the full variable domain: KAGVTQTPRYLIKTRGQQVTLSCSPISGHRSVSWYQQTPGQGLQFLFEYFSETQRNKGNFPGRFSGRQFSNSRSEMNVSTLELGDSALYLCASSSDLEGRYFFGPGTRLTVL.

The rearrangement joins TRBV5-4 to TRBJ2-1, with 7 bases aligning to TRBD2. This CDR3 region has 15 residues. J gave up 4 bases and V 0 bases, and 4 bases lay outside the gene matches. The germline gives CDR1 SGHNT, CDR2 YYREEE (reference sequence). DNA for the CDR3: TGTGCCAGCAGCTTGGTCCAGCGGGATTACAATGAGCAGTTCTTC. This encodes CASSLVQRDYNEQFF.

V usage is TRBV5-1 and J usage is TRBJ2-5, with D perhaps matching TRBD2 (6 bases). The germline V gene has CDR1 SGHRS and CDR2 YFSETQ. V lost 7 bases to trimming and J lost 5 bases, with 15 bases between them. The CDR3 consists of 13 residues. CDR3 protein: CASATRRTETQYF. The DNA of the CDR3 is TGCGCCAGCGCGACTAGAAGGACTGAGACCCAGTACTTC.

The V call is TRBV25-1, the J call TRBJ2-7; 7 nucleotides line up with TRBD2. CDR3 length: 14 residues. Germline values: CDR1 MGHDK, CDR2 SYGVNS. V trimming: 1 base; J trimming: 7 bases; junction bases outside the gene matches: 7. For the CDR3, the DNA is TGTGCCAGCAGTGAATCCGCGGGGGAGAGGGAGCAGTACTTC. Translated, it gives CASSESAGEREQYF.

The chain joins TRBV30 to TRBJ2-3, with TRBD2 identical over 8 bases. Germline values: CDR1 GTSNPN, CDR2 SVGIG (reference sequence). The CDR3 length is 15 residues. V was clipped by 3 bases and J by 0 bases; unmatched bases: 5. CDR3 region: CAWRGASGSTDTQYF. In DNA, the CDR3 is TGTGCCTGGAGGGGGGCTAGCGGGAGCACAGATACGCAGTATTTT. Full variable domain (missing parts from reference TRBV30 and TRBJ2-3): SQTIHQWPATLVQPVGSPLSLECTVEGTSNPNLYWYRQAAGRGLQLLFYSVGIGQISSEVPQNLSASRPQDRQFILSSKKLLLSDSGFYLCAWRGASGSTDTQYFGPGTRLTVL.

This clone was picked up a small number of times. The rearrangement uses TRBV15 and TRBJ2-7, with 8 nucleotides matching TRBD2. The length of the CDR3 is 14 residues. Germline V CDR1 and CDR2: LNHNV, YYDKDF (reference sequence). The V segment lost 1 base and the J segment 12 bases; nucleotides outside the gene matches: 11. The DNA of the CDR3 is TGTGCCACCAGCAGAGGTCGAAATAGCGGGGAGGTGTACTTC. Translation: CATSRGRNSGEVYF.

This clone came up a few times. The J gene is TRBJ2-1, the V gene TRBV27; 8 bases are shared with TRBD2. Unmatched junction bases numbered 7, after V lost 4 bases and J lost 2 bases. The CDR3 is 16 amino acids. Looked up from germline, CDR1 is MNHEY and CDR2 is SMNVEV (reference sequence). As DNA, the CDR3 is TGTGCCAGCAGTTGGCTCACGGGACTAGCCTACAATGAGCAGTTCTTC. Translating it yields CASSWLTGLAYNEQFF.

V and J are TRBV9 and TRBJ2-7; TRBD2 matches at 8 bases. This CDR3 is built from 16 residues. V lost 0 bases, J lost 0 bases, and 5 bases stayed unmatched. Germline V gene sequence: CDR1 SGDLS, CDR2 YYNGEE. CDR3: CASSVEGAGASYEQYF. DNA of the CDR3: TGTGCCAGCAGCGTAGAAGGAGCGGGAGCCTCCTACGAGCAGTACTTC.

Turning to this clone: Other DNA sequences in the sample encode the same CDR3. The V and J genes are TRBV18 and TRBJ2-1; TRBD2 matches at 8 bases. Germline values: CDR1 KGHSH, CDR2 LQKENI. The CDR3 length is 14 residues. J gave up 3 bases and V 2 bases, and 0 bases lay outside the gene matches. The chain's CDR3 is CASSPGTSYNEQFF. Here the CDR3 DNA reads TGTGCCAGCTCACCAGGGACTAGCTACAATGAGCAGTTCTTC.

The chain recombines TRBV23-1 with TRBJ1-3; no definite D call. TRBV23-1 is flagged as an ORF with uncertain function. The CDR3 consists of 14 residues. The ends were cut back, 6 bases at V and 0 bases at J, with 9 bases in the middle. CDR3 DNA sequence: TGCGCCAGCAGCCCCGGGGACTCTGGAAACACCATATATTTT. Translating it yields CASSPGDSGNTIYF.